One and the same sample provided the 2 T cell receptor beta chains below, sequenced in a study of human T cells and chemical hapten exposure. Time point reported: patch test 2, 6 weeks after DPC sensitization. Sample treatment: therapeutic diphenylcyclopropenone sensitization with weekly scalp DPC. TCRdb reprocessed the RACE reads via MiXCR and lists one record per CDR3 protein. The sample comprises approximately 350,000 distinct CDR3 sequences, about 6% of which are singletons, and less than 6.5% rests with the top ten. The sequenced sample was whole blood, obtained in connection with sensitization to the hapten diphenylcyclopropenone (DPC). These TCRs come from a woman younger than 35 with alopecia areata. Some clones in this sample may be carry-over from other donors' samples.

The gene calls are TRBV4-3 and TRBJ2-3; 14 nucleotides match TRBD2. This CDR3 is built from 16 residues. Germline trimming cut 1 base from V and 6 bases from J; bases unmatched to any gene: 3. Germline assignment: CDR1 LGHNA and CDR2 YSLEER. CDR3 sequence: CASSQGTSGGYDTQYF. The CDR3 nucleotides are TGCGCCAGCAGCCAAGGGACTAGCGGGGGGTACGATACGCAGTATTTT.

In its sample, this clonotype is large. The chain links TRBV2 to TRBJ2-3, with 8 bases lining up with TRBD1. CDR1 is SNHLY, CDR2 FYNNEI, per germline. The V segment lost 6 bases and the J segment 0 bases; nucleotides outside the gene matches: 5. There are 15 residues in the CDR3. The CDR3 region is CASSPGTGSTDTQYF. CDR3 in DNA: TGTGCCAGCAGCCCTGGGACAGGAAGCACAGATACGCAGTATTTT.